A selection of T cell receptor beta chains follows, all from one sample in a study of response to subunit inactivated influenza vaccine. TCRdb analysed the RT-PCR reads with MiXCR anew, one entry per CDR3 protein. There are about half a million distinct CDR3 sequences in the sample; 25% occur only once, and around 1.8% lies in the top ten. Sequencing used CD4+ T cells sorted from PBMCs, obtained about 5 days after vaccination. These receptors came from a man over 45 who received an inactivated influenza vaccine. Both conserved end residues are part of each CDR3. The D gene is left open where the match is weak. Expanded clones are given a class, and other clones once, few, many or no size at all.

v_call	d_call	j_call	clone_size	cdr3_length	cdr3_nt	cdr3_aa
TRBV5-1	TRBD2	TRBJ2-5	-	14	TGCGCCAGCAGCACGGGACTATCCCAGGAGACCCAGTACTTC	CASSTGLSQETQYF
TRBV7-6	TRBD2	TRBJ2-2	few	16	TGTGCCAGCACCCCCTTCCGGGGGGGCTTCACCGGGGAGCTGTTTTTT	CASTPFRGGFTGELFF
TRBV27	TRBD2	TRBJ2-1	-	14	TGTGCCAGTTCTAGCGGGAGATCCTACAATGAGCAGTTCTTC	CASSSGRSYNEQFF
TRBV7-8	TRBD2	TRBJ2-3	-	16	TGTGCCAGCAGCTTACTGCGGGGGAGAGACACAGATACGCAGTATTTT	CASSLLRGRDTDTQYF
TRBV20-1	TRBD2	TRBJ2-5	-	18	TGCTGTGCTAGAGTTTTTCTAGGGGCTAGCGGAGGGAGAGAGACCCAGTACTTC	CCARVFLGASGGRETQYF
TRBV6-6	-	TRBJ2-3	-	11	TGTGCCAGCAGTTACGAAGATACGCAGTATTTT	CASSYEDTQYF
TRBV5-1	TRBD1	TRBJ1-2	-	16	TGCGCCAGCAGGCAGGGGGCGGGAGTCGGCGGCTATGGCTACACCTTC	CASRQGAGVGGYGYTF
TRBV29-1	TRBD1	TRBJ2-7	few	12	TGCAGCGTTCGAGGGGGCGCGAACGAGCAGTACTTC	CSVRGGANEQYF
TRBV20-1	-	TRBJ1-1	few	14	TGCAGTGCTAGAGCGGGACACTCCAACACTGAAGCTTTCTTT	CSARAGHSNTEAFF
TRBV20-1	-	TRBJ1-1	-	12	TGCAGTGCTAGACCTCTCGCCACTGAAGCTTTCTTT	CSARPLATEAFF
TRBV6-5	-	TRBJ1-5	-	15	TGTGCCAGCAGTTACGTTACAGGTTCCAATCAGCCCCAGCATTTT	CASSYVTGSNQPQHF
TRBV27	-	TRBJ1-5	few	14	TGTGCCAGCAGTCCGGTGCGGGGCAATCAGCCCCAGCATTTT	CASSPVRGNQPQHF
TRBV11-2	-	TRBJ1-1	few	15	TGTGCCAGCAGCCCACACCGGGGGGCGGGCACTGAAGCTTTCTTT	CASSPHRGAGTEAFF
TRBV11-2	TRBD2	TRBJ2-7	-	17	TGTGCCAGCAGCTCCTCCAGGACTAGCGGGGGTTTTTACGAGCAGTACTTC	CASSSSRTSGGFYEQYF
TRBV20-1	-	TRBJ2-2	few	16	TGCAGTGCTAGAGAGCGTCTAGCTGGGGGAGGTGGGGAGCTGTTTTTT	CSARERLAGGGGELFF
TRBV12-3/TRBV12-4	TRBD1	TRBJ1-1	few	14	TGTGCCAGCAGTCTCAACCGGGACAGCACTGAAGCTTTCTTT	CASSLNRDSTEAFF
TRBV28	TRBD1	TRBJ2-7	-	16	TGTGCCAGCAGTTTGGCTGCCGGGACAGGGTCCTACGAGCAGTACTTC	CASSLAAGTGSYEQYF
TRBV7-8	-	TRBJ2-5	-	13	TGTGCCAGCAGCGTGACTAGACAAGAGACCCAGTACTTC	CASSVTRQETQYF
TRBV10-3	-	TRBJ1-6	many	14	TGTGCCATCAGTGAGGGGACTCGGAATTCACCCCTCCACTTT	CAISEGTRNSPLHF
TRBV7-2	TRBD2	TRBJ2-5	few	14	TGTGCCAGCAGCCCTTGGACTAGCGGAGAGACCCAGTACTTC	CASSPWTSGETQYF
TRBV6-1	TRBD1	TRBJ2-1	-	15	TGTGCCAGCAGTCGACGAGGTGACAGGGGAAATGAGCAGTTCTTC	CASSRRGDRGNEQFF
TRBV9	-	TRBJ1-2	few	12	TGTGCCAGCAGCGTAGATCCAGGGTACTACACCTTC	CASSVDPGYYTF
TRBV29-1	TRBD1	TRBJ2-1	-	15	TGCAGCGTTGATTTGGACAGGGAAGCCTACAATGAGCAGTTCTTC	CSVDLDREAYNEQFF
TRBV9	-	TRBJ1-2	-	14	TGTGCCAGCAGCCATCTAGGGGGTGGAAGTGGCTACACCTTC	CASSHLGGGSGYTF
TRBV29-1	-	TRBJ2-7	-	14	TGCAGCGTTCAAGACGGAGGGCAGTCCAAGGAGCAGTACTTC	CSVQDGGQSKEQYF
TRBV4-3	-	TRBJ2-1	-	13	TGCGCCAGCAGCCAAGTTGCTGGGGCTGAGCAGTTCTTC	CASSQVAGAEQFF
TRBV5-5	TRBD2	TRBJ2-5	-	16	TGTGCCAGCAGCAGAGGGGGTAGCGGGGCGCAAGAGACCCAGTACTTC	CASSRGGSGAQETQYF
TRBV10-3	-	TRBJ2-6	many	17	TGTGCCATCAGTGAAGGAATCCCTCCCTCTGGGGCCAACGTCCTGACTTTC	CAISEGIPPSGANVLTF
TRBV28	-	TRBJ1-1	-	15	TGTGCCAGCAGACCCCACAGGGCACCGAACACTGAAGCTTTCTTT	CASRPHRAPNTEAFF
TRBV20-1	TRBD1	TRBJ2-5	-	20	TGCAGTGCTAGACTCTATACAGGGGTCTCGAAGCACACTCGACAAGAGACCCAGTACTTC	CSARLYTGVSKHTRQETQYF
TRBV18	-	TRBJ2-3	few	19	TGTGCCAGCTCACCAGGGACAGGGTCGGCTAGCGGGAGATCAGATACGCAGTATTTT	CASSPGTGSASGRSDTQYF
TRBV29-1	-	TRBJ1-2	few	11	TGCAGCGTTTCCGAGGCGTATAGCTACACCTTC	CSVSEAYSYTF
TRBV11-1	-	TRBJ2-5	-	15	TGTGCCAGCAGCCCGCGACAGGGAGGAACGGAGACCCAGTACTTC	CASSPRQGGTETQYF
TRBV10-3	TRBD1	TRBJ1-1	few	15	TGTGCCATCAGCGGACAGGGGGCAGTGGACACTGAAGCTTTCTTT	CAISGQGAVDTEAFF
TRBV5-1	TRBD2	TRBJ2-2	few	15	TGCGCCAGCGCGCCGGCGGGAGGTAGCACCGGGGAGCTGTTTTTT	CASAPAGGSTGELFF
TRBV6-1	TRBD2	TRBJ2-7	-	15	TGTGCCAGCGTGTGGGTAGCGGGGGGGCCTTACGAGCAGTACTTC	CASVWVAGGPYEQYF
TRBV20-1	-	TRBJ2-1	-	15	TGCAGTGCTGCCGATGCCGCACGCTCCTACAATGAGCAGTTCTTC	CSAADAARSYNEQFF
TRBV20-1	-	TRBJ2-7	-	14	TGCAGTGCTAGAGTAAATGGGGGCCCCAACGAGCAGTACTTC	CSARVNGGPNEQYF
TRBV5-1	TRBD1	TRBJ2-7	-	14	TGCGCCAGCAGCTTGATCGCAGGGGGAAACGAGCAGTACTTC	CASSLIAGGNEQYF
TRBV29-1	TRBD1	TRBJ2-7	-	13	TGCAGCGTTGTGCAGGGGGCGCGGTACGAGCAGTACTTC	CSVVQGARYEQYF
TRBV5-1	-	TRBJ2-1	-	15	TGCGCCAGCAGCTTGGTGGCAGGGGACTTGGGTGAGCAGTTCTTC	CASSLVAGDLGEQFF
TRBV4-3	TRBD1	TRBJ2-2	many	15	TGCGCCAGCCGCCAGACAGGGGCTTGGACCGGGGAGCTGTTTTTT	CASRQTGAWTGELFF
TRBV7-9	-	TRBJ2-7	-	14	TGTGCCAGCAGCTTGAGCGGCGCCTCCTACGAGCAGTACTTC	CASSLSGASYEQYF
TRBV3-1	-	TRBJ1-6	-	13	TGTGCCAGCAGCCGTAAAGGGGATTCACCCCTCCACTTT	CASSRKGDSPLHF
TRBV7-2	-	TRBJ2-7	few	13	TGTGCCAGCAGCCCGGCCGGGCTCTACGAGCAGTACTTC	CASSPAGLYEQYF
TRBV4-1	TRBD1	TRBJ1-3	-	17	TGCGCCAGCAGCCAGGCGGACAGGGGAAGAGAAGGAAACACCATATATTTT	CASSQADRGREGNTIYF
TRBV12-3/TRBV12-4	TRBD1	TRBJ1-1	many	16	TGTGCCAGCAGTTCTTTAACCGGGACAGGGGGCACTGAAGCTTTCTTT	CASSSLTGTGGTEAFF